This entry is about one T cell receptor beta chain. Here immunoSEQ multiplex PCR was the method, and the copy in TCRdb shows in-frame clones only, minus some. The data hold under 200,000 clones, with around 83% observed a single time. The data were obtained in a study of blood T cell repertoires in COVID-19. The CDR3 is 15 residues long. CDR1 and CDR2 from the germline V gene are MNHEY and SVGAGI. J lost 7 bases, V lost 6 bases, and 12 bases had no gene match. The sequenced sample was PBMCs or T cells enriched from blood (not recorded which). The chain uses TRBV6-5 and TRBJ2-1, with 7 bases aligning to TRBD2. This receptor was identified in a woman aged 30 to 39 who had been exposed to COVID-19. CDR3 sequence (DNA): TGTGCCAGCAGAACCGGGACTATAGGGCATAATGAGCAGTTCTTC. Residues: CASRTGTIGHNEQFF.